Detailed here is one T cell receptor (beta chain). Its antigen is currently unknown. The entry originates in a study of blood T cells in healthy people across ages. Notes on the study in general: It was held that diversity estimates obtained from one million T cells represented underestimates.

Germline CDR1 and CDR2: SQVTM and ANQGSEA. With 7 bases removed from V and 3 bases from J, the gap between germline ends came to 10 bases. There are 11 residues in the CDR3. Through a sample-barcoded 5' primer and a J-beta primer mix, a second PCR was run for roughly 6 to 12 cycles. From the 5' RACE reads, TCRdb called clonotypes with MiXCR, one entry per CDR3 protein. Seen here are some 1,500,000 distinct CDR3 sequences, roughly 43% observed once, and the top ten hold just over 4%. This TCR derives from a woman aged 18-29 years in good health. This chain links TRBV29-1 with TRBJ2-7; D not resolved. The sample taken for sequencing was blood. The CDR3 nucleotides read TGCAGCGCCGAGGCCAACTACGAGCAGTACTTC. Residues: CSAEANYEQYF.